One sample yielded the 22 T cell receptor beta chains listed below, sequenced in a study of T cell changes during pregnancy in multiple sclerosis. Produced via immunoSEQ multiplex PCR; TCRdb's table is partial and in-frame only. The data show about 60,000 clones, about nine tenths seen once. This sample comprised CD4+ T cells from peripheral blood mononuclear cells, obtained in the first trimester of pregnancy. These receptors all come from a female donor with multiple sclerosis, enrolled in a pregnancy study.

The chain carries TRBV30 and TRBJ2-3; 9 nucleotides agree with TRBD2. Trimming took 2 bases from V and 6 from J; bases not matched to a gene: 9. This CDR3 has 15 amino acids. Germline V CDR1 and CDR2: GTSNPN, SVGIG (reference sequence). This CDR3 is CAWSLIAGVQDTQYF. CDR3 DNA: TGTGCCTGGAGTCTGATAGCGGGGGTTCAGGATACGCAGTATTTT. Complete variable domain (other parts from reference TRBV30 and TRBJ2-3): SQTIHQWPATLVQPVGSPLSLECTVEGTSNPNLYWYRQAAGRGLQLLFYSVGIGQISSEVPQNLSASRPQDRQFILSSKKLLLSDSGFYLCAWSLIAGVQDTQYFGPGTRLTVL.

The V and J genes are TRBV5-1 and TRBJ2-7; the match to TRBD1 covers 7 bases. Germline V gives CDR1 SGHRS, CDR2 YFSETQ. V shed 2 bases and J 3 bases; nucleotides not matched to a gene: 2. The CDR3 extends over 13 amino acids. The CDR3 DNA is TGCGCCAGCAGCTTCGACAGGGTCTACGAGCAGTACTTC. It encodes CASSFDRVYEQYF.

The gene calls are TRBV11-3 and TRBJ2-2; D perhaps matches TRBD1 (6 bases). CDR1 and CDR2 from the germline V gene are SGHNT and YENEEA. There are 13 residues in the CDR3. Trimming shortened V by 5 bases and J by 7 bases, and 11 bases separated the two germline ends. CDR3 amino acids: CASSPWTDGELFF. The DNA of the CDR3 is TGTGCCAGCAGCCCATGGACAGACGGGGAGCTGTTTTTT.

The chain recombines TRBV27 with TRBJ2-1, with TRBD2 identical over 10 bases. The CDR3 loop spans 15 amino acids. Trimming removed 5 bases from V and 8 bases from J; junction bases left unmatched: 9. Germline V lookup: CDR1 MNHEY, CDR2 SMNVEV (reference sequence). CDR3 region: CASSRSTSGFYEQFF. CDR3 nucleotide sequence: TGTGCCAGCAGTCGCTCGACTAGCGGGTTTTATGAGCAGTTCTTC.

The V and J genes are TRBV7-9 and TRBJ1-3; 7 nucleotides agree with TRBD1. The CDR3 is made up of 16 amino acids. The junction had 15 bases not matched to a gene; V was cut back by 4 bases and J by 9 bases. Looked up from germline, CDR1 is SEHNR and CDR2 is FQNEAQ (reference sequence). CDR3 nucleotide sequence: TGTGCCAGCAGCTATGGAGGTCAGACAGGGTTCGGCACCATATATTTT. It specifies CASSYGGQTGFGTIYF.

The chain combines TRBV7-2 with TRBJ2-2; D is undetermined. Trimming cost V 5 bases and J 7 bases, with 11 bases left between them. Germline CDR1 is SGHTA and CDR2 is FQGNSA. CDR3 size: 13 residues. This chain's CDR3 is CASSPLRSGELFF. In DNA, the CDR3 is TGTGCCAGCAGCCCCCTCCGGAGCGGGGAGCTGTTTTTT.

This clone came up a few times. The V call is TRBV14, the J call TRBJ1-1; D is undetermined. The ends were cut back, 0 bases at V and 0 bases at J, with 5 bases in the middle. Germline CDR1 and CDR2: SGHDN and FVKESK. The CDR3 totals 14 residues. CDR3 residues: CASSQDLMNTEAFF. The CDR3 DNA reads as TGTGCCAGCAGCCAAGATCTAATGAACACTGAAGCTTTCTTT.

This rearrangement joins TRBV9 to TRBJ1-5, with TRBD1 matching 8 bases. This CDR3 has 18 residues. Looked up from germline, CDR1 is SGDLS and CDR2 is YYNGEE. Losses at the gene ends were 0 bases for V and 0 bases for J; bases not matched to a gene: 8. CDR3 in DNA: TGTGCCAGCAGCGTAGTGGGACAGGCCCTATATAGCAATCAGCCCCAGCATTTT. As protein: CASSVVGQALYSNQPQHF.

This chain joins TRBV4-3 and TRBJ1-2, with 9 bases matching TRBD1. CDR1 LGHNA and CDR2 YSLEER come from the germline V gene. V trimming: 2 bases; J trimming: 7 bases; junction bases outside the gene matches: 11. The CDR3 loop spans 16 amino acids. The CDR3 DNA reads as TGCGCCAGCAGCCAAAACGCCGGGACAGGGCTATCTGGCTACACCTTC. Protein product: CASSQNAGTGLSGYTF.

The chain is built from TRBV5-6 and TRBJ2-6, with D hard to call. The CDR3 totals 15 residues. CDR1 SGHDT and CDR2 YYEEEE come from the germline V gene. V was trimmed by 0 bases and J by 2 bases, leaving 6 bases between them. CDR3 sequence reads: CASSLVTAGANVLTF. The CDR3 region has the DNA TGTGCCAGCAGCTTGGTTACAGCTGGGGCCAACGTCCTGACTTTC.

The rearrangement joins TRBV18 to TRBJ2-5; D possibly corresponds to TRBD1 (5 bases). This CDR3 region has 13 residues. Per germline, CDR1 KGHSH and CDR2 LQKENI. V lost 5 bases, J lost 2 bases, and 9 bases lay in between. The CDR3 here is CASSAGQQETQYF. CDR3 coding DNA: TGTGCCAGCTCAGCCGGACAACAAGAGACCCAGTACTTC.

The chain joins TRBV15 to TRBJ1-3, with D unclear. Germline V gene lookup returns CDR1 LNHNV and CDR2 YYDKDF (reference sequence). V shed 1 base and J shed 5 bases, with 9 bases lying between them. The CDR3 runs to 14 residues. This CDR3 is CATSRGTERNTIYF. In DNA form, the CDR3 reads TGTGCCACCAGCAGAGGTACAGAGCGAAACACCATATATTTT.

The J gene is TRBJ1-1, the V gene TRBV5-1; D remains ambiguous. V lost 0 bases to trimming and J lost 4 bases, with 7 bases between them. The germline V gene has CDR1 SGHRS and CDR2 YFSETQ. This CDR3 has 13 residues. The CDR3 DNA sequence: TGCGCCAGCAGCTTGGGCGGGGTCACTGAAGCTTTCTTT. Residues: CASSLGGVTEAFF. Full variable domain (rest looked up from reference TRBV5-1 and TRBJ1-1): KAGVTQTPRYLIKTRGQQVTLSCSPISGHRSVSWYQQTPGQGLQFLFEYFSETQRNKGNFPGRFSGRQFSNSRSEMNVSTLELGDSALYLCASSLGGVTEAFFGQGTRLTVV.

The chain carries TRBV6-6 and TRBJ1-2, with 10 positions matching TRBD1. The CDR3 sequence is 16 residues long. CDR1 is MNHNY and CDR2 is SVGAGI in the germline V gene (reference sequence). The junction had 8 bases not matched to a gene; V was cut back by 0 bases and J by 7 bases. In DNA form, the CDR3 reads TGTGCCAGCAGTTACTCCGTCCGGGACAGGGGAGGTGGCTACACCTTC. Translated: CASSYSVRDRGGGYTF.

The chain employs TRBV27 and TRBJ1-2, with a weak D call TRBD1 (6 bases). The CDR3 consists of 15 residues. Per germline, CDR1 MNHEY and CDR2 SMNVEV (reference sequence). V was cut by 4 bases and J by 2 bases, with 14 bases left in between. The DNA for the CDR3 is TGTGCCAGCAGTTGGGCCGTAACAGGGAACTATGGCTACACCTTC. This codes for CASSWAVTGNYGYTF.

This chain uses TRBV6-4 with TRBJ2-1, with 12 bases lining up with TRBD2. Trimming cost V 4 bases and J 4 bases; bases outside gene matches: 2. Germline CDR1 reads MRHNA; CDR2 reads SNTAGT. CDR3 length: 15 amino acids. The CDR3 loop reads CASSALAGGYNEQFF. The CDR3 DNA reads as TGTGCCAGCAGTGCTCTAGCGGGGGGGTACAATGAGCAGTTCTTC.

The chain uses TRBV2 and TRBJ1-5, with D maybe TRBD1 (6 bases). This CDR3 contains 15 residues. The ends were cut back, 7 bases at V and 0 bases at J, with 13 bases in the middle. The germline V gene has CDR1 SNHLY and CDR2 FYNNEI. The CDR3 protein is CASKGRTDSNQPQHF. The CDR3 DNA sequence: TGTGCCAGCAAGGGCCGGACAGATAGCAATCAGCCCCAGCATTTT.

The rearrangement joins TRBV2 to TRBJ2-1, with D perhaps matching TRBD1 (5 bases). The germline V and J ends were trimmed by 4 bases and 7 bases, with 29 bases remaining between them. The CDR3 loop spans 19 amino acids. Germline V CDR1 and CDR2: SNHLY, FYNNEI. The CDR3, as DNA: TGTGCCAGCAGTGTGAGGTTTATTGGGGCTGAGTTTTACACAAATGAGCAGTTCTTC. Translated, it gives CASSVRFIGAEFYTNEQFF.

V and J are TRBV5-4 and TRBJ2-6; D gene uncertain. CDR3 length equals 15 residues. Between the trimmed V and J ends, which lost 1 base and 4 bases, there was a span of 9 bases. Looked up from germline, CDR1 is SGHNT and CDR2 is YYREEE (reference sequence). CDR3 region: CASSLSRSGANVLTF. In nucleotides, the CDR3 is TGTGCCAGCAGCTTGTCGCGTTCCGGGGCCAACGTCCTGACTTTC.

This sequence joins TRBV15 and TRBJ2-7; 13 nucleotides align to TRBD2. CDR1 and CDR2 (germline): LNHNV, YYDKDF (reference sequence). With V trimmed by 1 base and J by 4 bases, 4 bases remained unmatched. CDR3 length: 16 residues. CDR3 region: CATSRGLAGGIYEQYF. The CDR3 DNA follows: TGTGCCACCAGCAGAGGACTAGCGGGGGGCATATACGAGCAGTACTTC.

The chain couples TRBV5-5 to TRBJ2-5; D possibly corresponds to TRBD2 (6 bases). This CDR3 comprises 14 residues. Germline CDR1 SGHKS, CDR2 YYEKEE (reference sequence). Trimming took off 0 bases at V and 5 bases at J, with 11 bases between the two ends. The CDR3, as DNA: TGTGCCAGCAGCTTGGCTGGGAGGCCGGAGACCCAGTACTTC. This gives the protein CASSLAGRPETQYF.

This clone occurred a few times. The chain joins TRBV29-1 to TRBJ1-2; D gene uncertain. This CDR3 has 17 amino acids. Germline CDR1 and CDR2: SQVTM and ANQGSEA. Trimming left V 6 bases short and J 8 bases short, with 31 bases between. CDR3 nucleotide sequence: TGCAGCGTGGCCGAGCTTGGCGGGTTTGGGGTGATGAGGGGCTACACCTTC. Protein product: CSVAELGGFGVMRGYTF.